Listed here are 6 T cell receptor beta chains from one sample, sequenced in a study of shared clonotypes between healthy human individuals (dated by TCRdb to 2018 to 2021). CD8 naive samples were CD45RO-negative cells positively selected for CCR7, giving a CD45RA+CCR7+ population that excluded TemRA cells. The library was built by means of the immunoSEQ multiplex PCR assay. As stored in TCRdb, this immuneACCESS dataset retains in-frame rearrangements with V and J assigned. A fraction of the clones does not appear; measured against another copy, unresolved V genes explain less than half of the discrepancy, and the remainder lacks a known reason. The sample has some 2,000,000 clones on record, about 95% of them singletons. Roughly 1% of the sample goes to the ten largest clones. Sequenced sample: naive CD8+ T cells sorted from blood. The cell subset or site label here, explained by the study, means: CD45RA+CCR7+. Every receptor here comes from a man younger than 35 in good health.

The chain combines TRBV9 with TRBJ2-7; D uncertain. Germline V gives CDR1 SGDLS, CDR2 YYNGEE. The V and J ends lost 7 bases and 3 bases respectively, with 8 bases between them. The CDR3 loop spans 11 amino acids. CDR3 loop: CASGMNYEQYF. Written as DNA, the CDR3 is TGTGCCAGCGGGATGAACTACGAGCAGTACTTC.

The J gene is TRBJ2-5, the V gene TRBV30; no firm D call. V lost 3 bases to trimming and J lost 2 bases, with 10 bases between them. The CDR3 loop spans 13 amino acids. Germline values: CDR1 GTSNPN, CDR2 SVGIG (reference sequence). As DNA, the CDR3 is TGTGCCTGGAGGAGTGACGAACAAGAGACCCAGTACTTC. As protein: CAWRSDEQETQYF.

The rearrangement links TRBV4-3 to TRBJ1-2; unclear D gene. Germline assignment: CDR1 LGHNA and CDR2 YSLEER. Trimming pared 0 bases from V and 1 base from J, leaving 6 bases between. This CDR3 has 14 amino acids. The CDR3 protein is CASSQEHINYGYTF. The CDR3 DNA reads as TGCGCCAGCAGCCAAGAGCACATTAACTATGGCTACACCTTC.

The chain employs TRBV9 and TRBJ1-5; 7 nucleotides match TRBD1. Germline CDR1 is SGDLS and CDR2 is YYNGEE. The CDR3 spans 14 residues. V gave up 4 bases and J gave up 7 bases; unmatched junction bases: 8. Here the CDR3 reads CASSLTGAGQPQHF. CDR3 in DNA: TGTGCCAGCAGCCTAACAGGGGCGGGACAGCCCCAGCATTTT.

The V gene is TRBV9, the J gene TRBJ2-3; 7 nucleotides match TRBD2. The CDR3 extends over 15 amino acids. Germline loops: CDR1 SGDLS, CDR2 YYNGEE. V lost 5 bases and J lost 0; bases outside the gene matches: 6. In nucleotides, the CDR3 is TGTGCCAGCAGGAAGGGAGGGACTAGCACAGATACGCAGTATTTT. Protein sequence: CASRKGGTSTDTQYF.

The chain combines TRBV6-6 with TRBJ2-7; D remains unclear. The germline V gene encodes CDR1 MNHNY and CDR2 SVGAGI (reference sequence). Trimming shortened V by 6 bases and J by 2 bases, and 11 bases separated the two germline ends. The length of the CDR3 is 13 residues. The CDR3 DNA sequence: TGTGCCAGCAGAAGCGACATCCCCTACGAGCAGTACTTC. Protein product: CASRSDIPYEQYF.